This TCR beta chain is drawn from a study of T cells in Graves' hyperthyroidism and ophthalmopathy. Study findings and constraints: Most clonotypes expanded in the thyroid (above 0.001) were also present in blood.

Worth noting for this clonotype: The antigen is unknown.

Amplification of TCR beta CDR3 regions used RNA as the template. Researchers ran a first-round RT-PCR on the TCR CDR3 using the HTBI primer set. One entry per CDR3 protein results from TCRdb running MiXCR on the multiplex PCR reads. The data contain roughly 580,000 distinct CDR3 sequences, roughly 50% of them singletons. There are 12 residues in the CDR3. Germline values: CDR1 SQVTM, CDR2 ANQGSEA. The J segment lost 8 bases and the V segment lost 7 bases, leaving 6 bases of the junction unmatched. Graves' hyperthyroidism showing no ophthalmopathy progression within 18 months was considered stable. This TCR came from a woman aged 18-30 years with Graves' hyperthyroidism. V is TRBV29-1 and J is TRBJ1-4; 8 bases line up with TRBD1. Sequencing was performed on peripheral blood or thyroid tissue (not recorded which). DNA for the CDR3: TGCAGCGCCATGGACAGGGTCGAAAAACTGTTTTTT. It codes for CSAMDRVEKLFF.